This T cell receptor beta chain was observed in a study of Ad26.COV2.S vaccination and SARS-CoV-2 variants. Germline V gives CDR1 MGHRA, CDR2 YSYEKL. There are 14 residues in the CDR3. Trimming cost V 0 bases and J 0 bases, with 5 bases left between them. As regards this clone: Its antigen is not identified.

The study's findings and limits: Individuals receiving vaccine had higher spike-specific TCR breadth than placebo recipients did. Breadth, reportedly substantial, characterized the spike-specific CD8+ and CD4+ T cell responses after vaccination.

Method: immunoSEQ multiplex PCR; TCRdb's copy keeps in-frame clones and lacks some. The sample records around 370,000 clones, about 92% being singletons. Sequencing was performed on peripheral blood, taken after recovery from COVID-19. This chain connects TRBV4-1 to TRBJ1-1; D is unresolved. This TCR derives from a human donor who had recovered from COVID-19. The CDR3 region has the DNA TGCGCCAGCAGCCAAGAGGGATTGAACACTGAAGCTTTCTTT. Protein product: CASSQEGLNTEAFF.